This T cell receptor beta chain came from a study of T-cell reconstitution after alpha-beta-depleted transplantation in children (dated by TCRdb to the mid-2010s). In the study overall: Using TCR repertoire profiling, the study followed T-cell immune reconstitution in a quantitative way in children after TCRalphabeta/CD19-depleted allogeneic hematopoietic cell transplantation.

Library generation was performed with PCR. The sequencing machine was an Illumina HiSeq 2500. TCR library preparation used molecular barcoding, with unique molecular identifiers applied to normalize quantification of the TCRbeta repertoire. TCRdb itself trimmed the public reads at Q25 with fastp, ran MiXCR and retained productive beta chains. Records with the same CDR3 protein are collapsed into one entry carrying the most frequent genes and DNA. Present in this sample are some 290,000 distinct CDR3 sequences, around 25% of which were seen just once. The ten largest make up 10% to 11% of the sample. CDR1 and CDR2, per the germline V gene, are SGHRS and YFSETQ. Deletion took 3 bases off V and 0 bases off J, with a span of 13 bases between the germline ends. There are 15 amino acids in the CDR3, from cysteine to phenylalanine inclusive. The retained sequence is limited to the CDR3, 45 bases, with the frame set at the first base.

This clonotype was seen a handful of times. Its antigen is still unknown. No base-level quality is on record; no much larger clone is a single base apart. The treatment or condition label, read with the paper, signifies: allogeneic hematopoietic cell transplantation with graft depleted of TCRalphabeta T cells and CD19 B cells. Transplant recipients were children who received TCRalphabeta/CD19-depleted allogeneic hematopoietic cell grafts. Broader findings and caveats from the paper: Over subsequent months, a decline in hyperexpanded clone frequencies was noted, and after one year, T-cell counts and TCRbeta diversity were mostly ascribed to newly produced T cells. The apparently early recovery of alphabetaT-cell counts about two months after transplant reportedly depended on only several hundred rapidly expanded clones that came from non-depleted graft cells. The high TCRbeta diversity at day 60 in some patients was ascribed to recipient T cells and intrathymic progenitors that had survived conditioning.

The material was PBMCs, mostly from graft donor cells, obtained 180 days after TCRalphabeta/CD19-depleted stem cell transplant. The chain is assembled from TRBV5-1 and TRBJ2-7; no D segment can be confidently identified. The TCR sequence derives from a male patient under 18 who had a stem cell transplant for acute lymphoblastic leukemia, so the T cells may come from the graft donor. The DNA sequence is TGCGCCAGCAGCTCCGGTTGGGCCCCCTCCTACGAGCAGTACTTC. Its coded protein is CASSSGWAPSYEQYF. The reference TRBV5-1 and TRBJ2-7 proteins fill in what lies around the CDR3, so the full variable domain reads KAGVTQTPRYLIKTRGQQVTLSCSPISGHRSVSWYQQTPGQGLQFLFEYFSETQRNKGNFPGRFSGRQFSNSRSEMNVSTLELGDSALYLCASSSGWAPSYEQYFGPGTRLTVT.